This T cell receptor beta chain originates from a study of CD8+ T cells in alopecia areata. The authors extracted RNA and reverse transcribed it into cDNA as the sequencing template. Libraries were prepared by immunoSEQ multiplex PCR; TCRdb keeps only in-frame clonotypes and omits some of them. This table has around 100,000 clones, roughly 50% appearing once. V was clipped by 7 bases and J by 1 base, with 10 bases between them. This CDR3 contains 13 residues. Germline V gene data show CDR1 as MNHEY and CDR2 as SMNVEV (reference sequence). This clone was counted only a few times. The treatment here: oral pan-JAK inhibitor, 5-10 mg twice daily. Peripheral blood, together with lesional scalp punch biopsies, was collected from alopecia areata patients. Cell sorting on a FACSAria was used to separate CD4+ and CD8+ T cells from the PBMCs.

The chain uses TRBV27 and TRBJ1-1, with no clear D. This sample comprised CD8+ T cells sorted from blood, obtained at week 24, from a patient treated with tofacitinib. This sequence was found in a human donor with alopecia areata. CDR3 protein: CASKEDGNTEAFF. For the CDR3, the DNA is TGTGCCAGCAAGGAGGACGGGAACACTGAAGCTTTCTTT.